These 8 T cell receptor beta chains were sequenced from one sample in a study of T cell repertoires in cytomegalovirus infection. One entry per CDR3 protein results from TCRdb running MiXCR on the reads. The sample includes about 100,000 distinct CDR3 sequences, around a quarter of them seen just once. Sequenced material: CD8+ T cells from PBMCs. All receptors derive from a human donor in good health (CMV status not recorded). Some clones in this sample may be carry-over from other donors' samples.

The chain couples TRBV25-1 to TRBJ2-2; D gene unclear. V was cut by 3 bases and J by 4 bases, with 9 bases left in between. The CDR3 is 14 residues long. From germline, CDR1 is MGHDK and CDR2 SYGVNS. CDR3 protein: CASSDLASTGELFF. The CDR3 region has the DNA TGTGCCAGCAGTGATTTGGCATCCACCGGGGAGCTGTTTTTT.

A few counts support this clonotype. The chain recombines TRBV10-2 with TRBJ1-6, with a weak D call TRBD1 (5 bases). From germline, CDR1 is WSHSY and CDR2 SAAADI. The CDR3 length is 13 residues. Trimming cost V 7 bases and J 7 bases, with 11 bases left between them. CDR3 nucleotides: TGCGCCAGCAATGGGGGTGACAATTCACCCCTCCACTTT. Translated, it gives CASNGGDNSPLHF.

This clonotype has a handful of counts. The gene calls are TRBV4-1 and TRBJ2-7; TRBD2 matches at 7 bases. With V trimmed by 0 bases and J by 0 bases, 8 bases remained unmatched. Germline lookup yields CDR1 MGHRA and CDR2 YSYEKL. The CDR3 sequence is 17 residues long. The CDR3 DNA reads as TGCGCCAGCAGCCAAGAGGGGGGGGGTCGGAGCTCCTACGAGCAGTACTTC. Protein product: CASSQEGGGRSSYEQYF.

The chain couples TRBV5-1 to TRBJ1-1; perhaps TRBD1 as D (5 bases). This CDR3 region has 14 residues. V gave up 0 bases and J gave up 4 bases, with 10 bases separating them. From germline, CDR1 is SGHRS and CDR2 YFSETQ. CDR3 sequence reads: CASSLAGVGTEAFF. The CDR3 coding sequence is TGCGCCAGCAGCTTGGCGGGGGTCGGCACTGAAGCTTTCTTT.

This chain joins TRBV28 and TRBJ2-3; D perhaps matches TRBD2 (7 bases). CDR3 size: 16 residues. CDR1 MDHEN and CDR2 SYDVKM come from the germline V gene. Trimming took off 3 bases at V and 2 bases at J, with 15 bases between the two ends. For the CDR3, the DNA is TGTGCCAGCAGTTTTAGGGGGGGGGCCTTCACAGATACGCAGTATTTT. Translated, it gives CASSFRGGAFTDTQYF.

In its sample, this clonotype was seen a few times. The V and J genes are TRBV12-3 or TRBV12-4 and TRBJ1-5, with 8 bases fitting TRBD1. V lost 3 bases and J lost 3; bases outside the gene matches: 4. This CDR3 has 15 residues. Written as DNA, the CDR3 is TGTGCCAGCAGTTTGGCAGGGGGCGTCAATCAGCCCCAGCATTTT. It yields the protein CASSLAGGVNQPQHF.

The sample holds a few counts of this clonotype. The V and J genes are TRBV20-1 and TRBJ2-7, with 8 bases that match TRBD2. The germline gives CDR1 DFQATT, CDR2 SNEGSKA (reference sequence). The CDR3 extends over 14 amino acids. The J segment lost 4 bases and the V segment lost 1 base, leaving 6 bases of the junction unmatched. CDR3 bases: TGCAGTGCTAGAGGGGAGCGGGAGACTTACGAGCAGTACTTC. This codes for CSARGERETYEQYF.

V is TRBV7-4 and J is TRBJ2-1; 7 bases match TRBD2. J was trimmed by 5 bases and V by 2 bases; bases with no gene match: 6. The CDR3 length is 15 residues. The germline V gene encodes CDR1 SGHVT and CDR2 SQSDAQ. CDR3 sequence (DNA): TGTGCCAGCAGCTTAAGCCTAGCGGATCACAATGAGCAGTTCTTC. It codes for CASSLSLADHNEQFF. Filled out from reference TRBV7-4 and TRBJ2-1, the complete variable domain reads GAGVSQSPRYKVAKRGRDVALRCDSISGHVTLYWYRQTLGQGSEVLTYSQSDAQRDKSGRPSGRFSAERPERSVSTLKIQRTEQGDSAVYLCASSLSLADHNEQFFGPGTRLTVL.